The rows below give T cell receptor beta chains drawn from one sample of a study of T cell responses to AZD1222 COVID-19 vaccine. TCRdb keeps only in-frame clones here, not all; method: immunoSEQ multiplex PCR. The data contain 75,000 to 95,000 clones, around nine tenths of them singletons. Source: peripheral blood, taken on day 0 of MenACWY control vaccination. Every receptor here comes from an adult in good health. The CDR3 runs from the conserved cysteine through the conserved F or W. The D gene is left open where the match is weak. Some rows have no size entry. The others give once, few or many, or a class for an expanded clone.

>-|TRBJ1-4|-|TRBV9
TGTGCCAGCAGCCCCACAGATTATAATGAAAAACTGTTTTTT
CASSPTDYNEKLFF
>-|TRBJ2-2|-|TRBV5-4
TGTGCCAGCAGCGGGACCCCTCGCGACTTAGCCCCGAACACCGGGGAGCTGTTTTTT
CASSGTPRDLAPNTGELFF
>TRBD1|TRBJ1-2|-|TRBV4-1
TGCGCCAGCAGCCAAGGGCAGGGGGCGGACTATGGCTACACCTTC
CASSQGQGADYGYTF
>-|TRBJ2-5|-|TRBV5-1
TGCGCCAGCAGCCGGCAGTCCCAAGAGACCCAGTACTTC
CASSRQSQETQYF
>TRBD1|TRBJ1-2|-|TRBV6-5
TGTGCCAGCAGTTACTCGGGACAGGGCGGGTATGGCTACACCTTC
CASSYSGQGGYGYTF
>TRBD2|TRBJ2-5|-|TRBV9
TGTGCCAGCAGCGTATCTAGCGGCCTCTTTGAGACCCAGTACTTC
CASSVSSGLFETQYF
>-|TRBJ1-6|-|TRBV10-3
TGTGCCATCAGTGAGTCGATTCGGGGTTCACCCCTCCACTTT
CAISESIRGSPLHF
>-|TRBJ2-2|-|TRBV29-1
TGCAGCGTTGTCCTGGGGGCAACGAACACCGGGGAGCTGTTTTTT
CSVVLGATNTGELFF
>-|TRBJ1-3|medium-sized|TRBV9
TGTGCCAGCAGCTCGGGAGGCCTTACCTCTGGAAACACCATATATTTT
CASSSGGLTSGNTIYF
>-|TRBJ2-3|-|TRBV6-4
TGTGCCAGCAGTGACTCCGGGGTACTATGGAGAGATACGCAGTATTTT
CASSDSGVLWRDTQYF
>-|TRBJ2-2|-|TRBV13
TGTGCCAGCAGCTTAGGACCCAGGGAGGCCGGGGAGCTGTTTTTT
CASSLGPREAGELFF
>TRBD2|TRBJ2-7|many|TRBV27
TGTGCCAGCAGTTTACTAAGACTAGCCGGAGAGCAGTACTTC
CASSLLRLAGEQYF
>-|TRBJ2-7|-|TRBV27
TGTGCCAGCAGTTTATTAAGGGGAGGCGAGCAGTACTTC
CASSLLRGGEQYF
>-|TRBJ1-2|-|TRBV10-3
TGTGCCATCAGATTCGGGACTGAGAATTATGGCTACACCTTC
CAIRFGTENYGYTF
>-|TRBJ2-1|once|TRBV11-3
TGTGCCAGCAGCTTTGGACCTAATGAGCAGTTCTTC
CASSFGPNEQFF
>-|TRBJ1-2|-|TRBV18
TGTGCCAGCTCGGCCGGGAAGGGACCGTATGGCTACACCTTC
CASSAGKGPYGYTF
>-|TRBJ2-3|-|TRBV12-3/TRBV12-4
TGTGCCAGCAGGCAAGTTGGCACAGATACGCAGTATTTT
CASRQVGTDTQYF
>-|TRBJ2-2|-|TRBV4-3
TGCGCCAGCAGCCAAGAGTTTAACGGGGGTACCGGGGAGCTGTTTTTT
CASSQEFNGGTGELFF
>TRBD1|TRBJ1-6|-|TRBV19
TGTGCCAGTGCCGACAGGGCGCGGGGTAATTCACCCCTCCACTTT
CASADRARGNSPLHF
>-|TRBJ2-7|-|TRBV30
TGTGCCTGGAGTGTCCTCAGGGGAGACTACGAGCAGTACTTC
CAWSVLRGDYEQYF
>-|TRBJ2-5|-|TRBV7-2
TGTGCCAGCAGCTCAGCTTGGGGAGAAGAGACCCAGTACTTC
CASSSAWGEETQYF
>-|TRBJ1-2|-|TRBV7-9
TGTGCCAGCAGCCCAACCGGGACACTCTATGGCTACACCTTC
CASSPTGTLYGYTF